This T cell receptor (beta chain) is from a study of blood T cell repertoires in COVID-19. Using immunoSEQ multiplex PCR, the repertoire was profiled, and TCRdb retains in-frame clones only, with some absent. Among a few hundred thousand clones listed, 92% were seen once. Living in about two dozen US areas, the participants were between about 18 and 95 years of age. V lost 6 bases to trimming and J lost 3 bases; unmatched junction nucleotides: 3. This CDR3 is 13 amino acids long. Germline assignment: CDR1 SQVTM and CDR2 ANQGSEA. The chain combines TRBV29-1 with TRBJ1-1, with TRBD1 identical over 11 bases. This TCR came from a woman in her twenties or thirties who had recovered from COVID-19. Sequencing was done on a sample of PBMCs or T cells enriched from blood (not recorded which). The CDR3 coding sequence is TGCAGCGTGAAGGGACAGGGGGACACTGAAGCTTTCTTT. Residues: CSVKGQGDTEAFF.